This T cell receptor (beta chain) was found in a study of molecular identifiers for immune sequencing clone quantification. TCRdb re-analysed the PCR reads in MiXCR, keeping a single row per CDR3 protein. The profile shows 85,000 to 95,000 distinct CDR3 sequences, over 15% of them singletons. This clonotype was counted many times. The source material was naive CD8+ T cells from blood, with Jurkat cell RNA spiked in. As for subset: FACS-sorted CD8+CD4-CCR7+CD45RA+ naive T cells. This receptor was identified in a human donor in good health. Some libraries in this study had Jurkat cell RNA spiked in.

CDR3 sequence: CSALGLGNTEAFF. The CDR3 nucleotides read TGCAGTGCCCTGGGACTTGGGAACACTGAAGCTTTCTTT. V usage is TRBV20-1 and J usage is TRBJ1-1; maybe TRBD1 (5 bases). This CDR3 comprises 13 residues. Trimming stripped 6 bases from V and 1 base from J, with 12 bases between. The germline CDR1 and CDR2 sequences are DFQATT and SNEGSKA (reference sequence).